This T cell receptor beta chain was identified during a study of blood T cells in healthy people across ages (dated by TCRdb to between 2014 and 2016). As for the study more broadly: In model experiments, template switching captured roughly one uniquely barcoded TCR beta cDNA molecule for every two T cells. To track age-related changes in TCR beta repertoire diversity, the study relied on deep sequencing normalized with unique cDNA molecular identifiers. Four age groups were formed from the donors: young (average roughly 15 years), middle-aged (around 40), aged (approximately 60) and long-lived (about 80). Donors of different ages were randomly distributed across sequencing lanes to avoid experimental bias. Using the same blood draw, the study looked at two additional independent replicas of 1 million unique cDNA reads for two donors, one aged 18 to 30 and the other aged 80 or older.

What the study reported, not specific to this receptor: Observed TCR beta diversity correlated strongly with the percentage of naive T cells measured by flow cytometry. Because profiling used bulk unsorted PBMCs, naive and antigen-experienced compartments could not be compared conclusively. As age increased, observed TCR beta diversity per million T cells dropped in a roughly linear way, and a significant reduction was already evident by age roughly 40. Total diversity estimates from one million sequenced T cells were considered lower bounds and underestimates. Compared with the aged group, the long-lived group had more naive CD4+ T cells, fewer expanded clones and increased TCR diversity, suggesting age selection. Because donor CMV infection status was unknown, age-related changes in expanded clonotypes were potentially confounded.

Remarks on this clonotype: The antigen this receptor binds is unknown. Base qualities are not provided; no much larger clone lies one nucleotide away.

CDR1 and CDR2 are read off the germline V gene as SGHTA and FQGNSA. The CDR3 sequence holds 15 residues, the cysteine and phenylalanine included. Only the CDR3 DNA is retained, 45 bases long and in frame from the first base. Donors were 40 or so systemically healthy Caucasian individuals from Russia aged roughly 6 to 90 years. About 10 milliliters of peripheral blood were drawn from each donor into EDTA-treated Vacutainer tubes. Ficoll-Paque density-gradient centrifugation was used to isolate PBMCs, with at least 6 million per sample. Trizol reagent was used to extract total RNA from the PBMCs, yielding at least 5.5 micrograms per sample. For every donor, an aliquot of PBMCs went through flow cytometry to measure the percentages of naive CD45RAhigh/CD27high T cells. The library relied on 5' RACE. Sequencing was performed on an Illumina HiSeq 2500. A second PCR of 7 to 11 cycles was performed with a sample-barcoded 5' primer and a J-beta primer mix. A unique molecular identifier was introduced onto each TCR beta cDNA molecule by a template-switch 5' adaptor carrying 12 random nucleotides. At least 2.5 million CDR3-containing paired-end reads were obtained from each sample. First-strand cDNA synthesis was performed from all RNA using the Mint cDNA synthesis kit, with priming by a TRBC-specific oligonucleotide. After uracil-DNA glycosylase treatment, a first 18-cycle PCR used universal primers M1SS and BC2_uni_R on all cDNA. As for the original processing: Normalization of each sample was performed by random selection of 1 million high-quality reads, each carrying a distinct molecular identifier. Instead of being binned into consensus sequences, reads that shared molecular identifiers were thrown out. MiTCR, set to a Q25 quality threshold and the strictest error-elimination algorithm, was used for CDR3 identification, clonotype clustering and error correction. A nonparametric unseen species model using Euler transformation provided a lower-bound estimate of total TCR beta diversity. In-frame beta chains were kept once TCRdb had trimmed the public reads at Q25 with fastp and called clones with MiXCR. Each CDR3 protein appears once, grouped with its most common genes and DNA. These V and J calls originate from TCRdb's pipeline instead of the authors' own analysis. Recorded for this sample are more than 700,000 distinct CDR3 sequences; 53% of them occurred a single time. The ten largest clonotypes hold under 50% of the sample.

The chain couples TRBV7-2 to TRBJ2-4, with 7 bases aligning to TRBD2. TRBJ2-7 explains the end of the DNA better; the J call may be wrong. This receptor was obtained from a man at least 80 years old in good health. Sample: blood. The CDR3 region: CASSQGRAGRGEQYF. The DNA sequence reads TGTGCCAGCAGCCAAGGACGAGCGGGAAGGGGCGAGCAGTACTTC.